Each of the 15 T cell receptor beta chains below was sequenced from the same sample in a study of CD8+ T cells in alopecia areata. Extracted RNA was reverse transcribed, and the resulting cDNA served as sequencing template. Data came from immunoSEQ multiplex PCR; TCRdb stores just in-frame clones and leaves some out. Among roughly 250,000 clones, 65% to 70% were seen once, and the ten largest hold approximately 1.2%. Specimen: CD4+ T cells sorted from blood, collected at week 0. The receptors were gathered from a human donor with alopecia areata.

This clone has only a few counts. J is TRBJ1-1 and V is TRBV5-6; D gene unclear. This CDR3 has 14 residues. Germline V gives CDR1 SGHDT, CDR2 YYEEEE. V shed 0 bases and J shed 1 base, with 7 bases lying between them. The CDR3 reads CASSLGHANTEAFF. The CDR3 nucleotides read TGTGCCAGCAGCTTGGGACACGCGAACACTGAAGCTTTCTTT.

The count of this clone is one. Within the sample, other DNA sequences also encode this same CDR3. The chain recombines TRBV30 with TRBJ1-5; D remains unclear. The V end was cut by 0 bases, the J end by 1 base, with 4 bases between. CDR1 is GTSNPN and CDR2 is SVGIG in the germline V gene (reference sequence). The length of the CDR3 is 13 residues. The CDR3 DNA follows: TGTGCCTGGAGTGTAGCCAGCAATCAGCCCCAGCATTTT. Its translation is CAWSVASNQPQHF.

This chain joins TRBV30 and TRBJ1-5, with a possible D match to TRBD1 (5 bases). V lost 3 bases, J lost 7 bases, and 10 bases lay in between. The CDR3 sequence is 12 residues long. Germline assignment: CDR1 GTSNPN and CDR2 SVGIG (reference sequence). CDR3 sequence (DNA): TGTGCCTGGAGGATGGGGGAGCAGCCCCAGCATTTT. It yields the protein CAWRMGEQPQHF.

The V and J genes are TRBV15 and TRBJ1-1; weak D call: TRBD1 (5 bases). Deletions cut 3 bases from V and 0 bases from J, with 11 bases between. The CDR3 runs 15 residues. CDR1 LNHNV and CDR2 YYDKDF come from the germline V gene (reference sequence). The CDR3 DNA reads as TGTGCCACCAGCAGGCCGACAGTCGTGAACACTGAAGCTTTCTTT. It is translated as CATSRPTVVNTEAFF.

J is TRBJ2-3 and V is TRBV29-1; possibly TRBD1 for D (6 bases). The V gene's germline CDR1 is SQVTM and CDR2 ANQGSEA. The CDR3 loop spans 15 amino acids. Trimming pared 4 bases from V and 3 bases from J, leaving 17 bases between. The CDR3 DNA sequence: TGCAGCGTTGGGACGGGCAGGGGATTTACAGATACGCAGTATTTT. It translates to CSVGTGRGFTDTQYF.

This clone was counted once. V usage is TRBV30 and J usage is TRBJ1-1, with D hard to call. The germline CDR1 and CDR2 sequences are GTSNPN and SVGIG (reference sequence). With 0 bases removed from V and 0 bases from J, the gap between germline ends came to 8 bases. The CDR3 runs 14 residues. In nucleotides, the CDR3 is TGTGCCTGGAGTGTAAGCAGTCTGAACACTGAAGCTTTCTTT. It yields the protein CAWSVSSLNTEAFF.

The genes are TRBV30 and TRBJ2-7; D may be TRBD2 (7 bases). The ends were cut back, 8 bases at V and 6 bases at J, with 14 bases in the middle. The CDR3 runs to 11 residues. Germline lookup yields CDR1 GTSNPN and CDR2 SVGIG (reference sequence). Here the CDR3 reads CAGGRGSEQYF. The CDR3, as DNA: TGTGCCGGAGGGAGGGGGAGCGAGCAGTACTTC.

The rearrangement joins TRBV5-1 to TRBJ2-7, with D unresolved. The length of the CDR3 is 14 residues. CDR1 SGHRS and CDR2 YFSETQ come from the germline V gene. V lost 0 bases and J lost 2, with 9 bases in between. Here the CDR3 DNA reads TGCGCCAGCAGCTTGGACGCAGCTACCTACGAGCAGTACTTC. Its protein product is CASSLDAATYEQYF. Full variable domain (outside the CDR3, taken from reference TRBV5-1 and TRBJ2-7): KAGVTQTPRYLIKTRGQQVTLSCSPISGHRSVSWYQQTPGQGLQFLFEYFSETQRNKGNFPGRFSGRQFSNSRSEMNVSTLELGDSALYLCASSLDAATYEQYFGPGTRLTVT.

The chain carries TRBV4-3 and TRBJ1-2, with 7 bases fitting TRBD1. CDR3 length equals 15 residues. V lost 4 bases to trimming and J lost 7 bases; unmatched junction nucleotides: 12. Germline CDR1 is LGHNA and CDR2 is YSLEER. This CDR3 is CASSLTGTDIGGYTF. CDR3 bases: TGCGCCAGCAGCCTAACCGGGACAGACATAGGTGGCTACACCTTC.

The gene calls are TRBV5-1 and TRBJ2-6, with D hard to call. CDR3 length: 15 amino acids. The germline V gene encodes CDR1 SGHRS and CDR2 YFSETQ. V was shortened by 5 bases and J by 0 bases, with 9 bases between the two germline ends. The DNA of the CDR3 is TGCGCCAGCAGGAATTTGTCCTCTGGGGCCAACGTCCTGACTTTC. Protein product: CASRNLSSGANVLTF.

The gene calls are TRBV6-6 and TRBJ2-1, with a tentative D call TRBD1 (5 bases). The CDR3 has 14 amino acids. Germline CDR1 and CDR2: MNHNY and SVGAGI (reference sequence). The germline V and J ends were trimmed by 0 bases and 7 bases, with 10 bases remaining between them. CDR3 nucleotide sequence: TGTGCCAGCAGTTACTCGGCAGGGTGGAATGAGCAGTTCTTC. Translated, it gives CASSYSAGWNEQFF.

The CDR3: CASSPRQGAYNEQFF. The CDR3 DNA sequence: TGTGCCAGCAGCCCAAGACAGGGGGCATATAATGAGCAGTTCTTC. The chain carries TRBV7-2 and TRBJ2-1; TRBD1 agrees at 10 bases. J gave up 7 bases and V 5 bases, and 8 bases lay outside the gene matches. There are 15 residues in the CDR3. Germline V lookup: CDR1 SGHTA, CDR2 FQGNSA.

In DNA, the CDR3 is TGTGCCAGCAGCTTAGTACGGACCTATGGCTACACCTTC. Protein sequence: CASSLVRTYGYTF. This chain joins TRBV7-2 and TRBJ1-2; D gene unclear. Germline V CDR1 and CDR2: SGHTA, FQGNSA. The CDR3 is 13 residues long. The V end lost 1 base, the J end lost 4 bases, and 7 bases lay between the germline ends.

This chain joins TRBV5-4 and TRBJ1-2; D gene ambiguous. With 4 bases removed from V and 8 bases from J, the gap between germline ends came to 27 bases. The CDR3 has 17 amino acids. Germline V gives CDR1 SGHNT, CDR2 YYREEE (reference sequence). The CDR3 coding sequence is TGTGCCAGCAGCGCCTCACCCGGCGGGAGGGATTCGGACGGCTACACCTTC. Protein: CASSASPGGRDSDGYTF.

The chain carries TRBV29-1 and TRBJ2-7; D possibly corresponds to TRBD1 (6 bases). The length of the CDR3 is 14 residues. The germline V gene encodes CDR1 SQVTM and CDR2 ANQGSEA. V was shortened by 7 bases and J by 0 bases, with 16 bases between the two germline ends. The chain's CDR3 is CSGGSGTHSYEQYF. The CDR3 region has the DNA TGCAGCGGTGGATCCGGGACACACTCCTACGAGCAGTACTTC.